This TCR beta chain was profiled in a study of breast tumors, draining lymph nodes, adjacent tissues. Study-wide points: Compared with basal-like, luminal-like tumors shared significantly more repertoire with nontumor tissue. That most tumor T cells come from lymph nodes remained unproven.

As for this clonotype: What it recognizes is unknown. One end of the junction fails to match germline, which may point to a read error.

Samples came from axillary lymph nodes draining the breast cancer. This CDR3 spans 14 amino acids. Germline V gene sequence: CDR1 MRHNA, CDR2 SNTAGT. TCRdb re-analysed the multiplex PCR reads in MiXCR, keeping a single row per CDR3 protein. The sample has about 150,000 distinct CDR3 sequences; less than 35% are singletons. The source of this sequence is a female donor with breast cancer. Some clones in this sample may be carry-over from other donors' samples. The material sequenced was axillary lymph node tissue. The V call is TRBV6-4, the J call TRBJ1-6; 7 nucleotides line up with TRBD1. CDR3 DNA: TGTGCCAGCAGTCACTCGAGGACAGGATCACCCCTCCACTTT. Protein sequence: CASSHSRTGSPLHF.